Listed below are T cell receptor beta chains from one sample, sequenced in a study of T cell repertoires in ileal Crohn's disease. The data were produced by immunoSEQ multiplex PCR, yet TCRdb's version contains in-frame clones alone and is incomplete. The data hold roughly 13,000 clones, with 80% to 90% observed a single time. Sequencing used ileal tissue. Receptors originate from an adult with Crohn's disease. CDR3s include the opening cysteine and the closing phenylalanine or tryptophan. The order of the fields is J gene, clone size, D gene, V gene, CDR3 DNA, CDR3 protein. D genes are given only for firm matches. Clone size is stated in some rows and not others, as once, few, many or a class when expanded.

j_call: TRBJ1-3
clone_size: once
d_call: -
v_call: TRBV5-1
cdr3_nt: TGCGCCAGCAGGGGGCAGGGGTCTGGAAACGCCATATATTTT
cdr3_aa: CASRGQGSGNAIYF

j_call: TRBJ2-2
clone_size: -
d_call: -
v_call: TRBV2
cdr3_nt: TGTGCCAGCAGACTGGCCGAGGCCGGGGAGCTGTTTTTT
cdr3_aa: CASRLAEAGELFF

j_call: TRBJ2-5
clone_size: -
d_call: -
v_call: TRBV4-1
cdr3_nt: TGCGCCAGCAGCCAAGGGAGGGGCCAAGAGACCCAGTACTTC
cdr3_aa: CASSQGRGQETQYF

j_call: TRBJ2-7
clone_size: -
d_call: -
v_call: TRBV25-1
cdr3_nt: TGTGCCAGCAGTGGTCGTCTAGCGCCTACCTACGAGCAGTACTTC
cdr3_aa: CASSGRLAPTYEQYF

j_call: TRBJ2-7
clone_size: -
d_call: TRBD1
v_call: TRBV6-5
cdr3_nt: TGTGCCAGCAGTCAAATGCAGGGGGCGGTGCAGTACTTC
cdr3_aa: CASSQMQGAVQYF

j_call: TRBJ2-1
clone_size: -
d_call: -
v_call: TRBV28
cdr3_nt: TGTGCCAGCAGCCTCCCTACAGGGGGGGCGGACAATGAGCAGTTCTTC
cdr3_aa: CASSLPTGGADNEQFF

j_call: TRBJ1-2
clone_size: -
d_call: -
v_call: TRBV5-6
cdr3_nt: TGTGCCAGCAGCTTCCGCAATCAACAGGGAGTGGATGGCTACACCTTC
cdr3_aa: CASSFRNQQGVDGYTF

j_call: TRBJ1-2
clone_size: -
d_call: -
v_call: TRBV7-6
cdr3_nt: TGTGCCAGCAGCTTAGACAGGGAAGCTAACTATGGCTACACCTTC
cdr3_aa: CASSLDREANYGYTF

j_call: TRBJ2-7
clone_size: -
d_call: TRBD1
v_call: TRBV7-8
cdr3_nt: TGTGCCAGCAGCCAACAGACAGGGGGCAGCCACGAGCAGTACTTC
cdr3_aa: CASSQQTGGSHEQYF

j_call: TRBJ2-7
clone_size: -
d_call: -
v_call: TRBV6-1
cdr3_nt: TGTGCCAGCAGCCTGGCAGCGAACTACGAGCAGTACTTC
cdr3_aa: CASSLAANYEQYF

j_call: TRBJ2-2
clone_size: once
d_call: -
v_call: TRBV28
cdr3_nt: TGTGCCAGCAGTTTAGGCAGGGGAGTGCGGGAGCTGTTTTTT
cdr3_aa: CASSLGRGVRELFF

j_call: TRBJ2-3
clone_size: -
d_call: TRBD2
v_call: TRBV7-2
cdr3_nt: TGTGCCAGCAGCTTAGCTTTAGCGGGAGCCACAGATACGCAGTATTTT
cdr3_aa: CASSLALAGATDTQYF

j_call: TRBJ1-2
clone_size: -
d_call: -
v_call: TRBV19
cdr3_nt: TGTGCCAGTAGTCTCGCCGGAGGGGATGACTATGGCTACACCTTC
cdr3_aa: CASSLAGGDDYGYTF

j_call: TRBJ2-7
clone_size: -
d_call: -
v_call: TRBV5-1
cdr3_nt: TGCGCCAGCAGCTTGAGGCTAGTACCCTACGAGCAGTACTTC
cdr3_aa: CASSLRLVPYEQYF

j_call: TRBJ2-1
clone_size: -
d_call: TRBD2
v_call: TRBV10-3
cdr3_nt: TGTGCCATCAGAAAGACTAGCGGGGGGGGCCAGGAGAATGAGCAGTTCTTC
cdr3_aa: CAIRKTSGGGQENEQFF

j_call: TRBJ2-1
clone_size: -
d_call: -
v_call: TRBV27
cdr3_nt: TGTGCCAGCAGTCGCACCCCTTCAGGGTCGGGCAATGAGCAGTTCTTC
cdr3_aa: CASSRTPSGSGNEQFF

j_call: TRBJ2-1
clone_size: -
d_call: TRBD1
v_call: TRBV10-3
cdr3_nt: TGTGCCATCGGGACAGTCTACGACAATGAGCAGTTCTTC
cdr3_aa: CAIGTVYDNEQFF

j_call: TRBJ2-7
clone_size: -
d_call: TRBD1
v_call: TRBV28
cdr3_nt: TGTGCCAGCAGTCTCGACAGGGGCTCCTACGAGCAGTACTTC
cdr3_aa: CASSLDRGSYEQYF

j_call: TRBJ1-2
clone_size: -
d_call: -
v_call: TRBV6-5
cdr3_nt: TGTGCCAGCGCCGGGGGTGGGTCTGGTGGCTACACCTTC
cdr3_aa: CASAGGGSGGYTF

j_call: TRBJ2-5
clone_size: -
d_call: TRBD2
v_call: TRBV5-1
cdr3_nt: TGCGCCAGCAGCTTGGCTGGCGGGGGGCAAGAGACCCAGTACTTC
cdr3_aa: CASSLAGGGQETQYF

j_call: TRBJ1-6
clone_size: -
d_call: -
v_call: TRBV30
cdr3_nt: TGTGCCGGGGGGCGGAGCGGGACCTATAATTCCCCCCTCCACTTT
cdr3_aa: CAGGRSGTYNSPLHF

j_call: TRBJ2-7
clone_size: -
d_call: -
v_call: TRBV18
cdr3_nt: TGTGCCAGCTCATCACCTGGATCTGGCAGGTGGATCTCCTACGAGCAGTACTTC
cdr3_aa: CASSSPGSGRWISYEQYF

j_call: TRBJ2-7
clone_size: -
d_call: TRBD2
v_call: TRBV2
cdr3_nt: TGTGCCAGCATCCCCCCACGGGCTAGCGGTTCCTACGAGCAGTACTTC
cdr3_aa: CASIPPRASGSYEQYF

j_call: TRBJ1-4
clone_size: few
d_call: -
v_call: TRBV15
cdr3_nt: TGTGCCACCAGCAGAGGCGGGGGAGCAACTAATGAAAAACTGTTTTTT
cdr3_aa: CATSRGGGATNEKLFF

j_call: TRBJ1-1
clone_size: -
d_call: TRBD1
v_call: TRBV7-8
cdr3_nt: TGTGCCAGCAGCTTAGCCCAAAAACAGACAGGGTTTGGCGACACTGAAGCTTTCTTT
cdr3_aa: CASSLAQKQTGFGDTEAFF

j_call: TRBJ2-1
clone_size: -
d_call: TRBD1
v_call: TRBV6-1
cdr3_nt: TGTGCCAGCAGTGTACAGGGGATGAGTGAGCAGTTCTTC
cdr3_aa: CASSVQGMSEQFF

j_call: TRBJ1-6
clone_size: -
d_call: TRBD1
v_call: TRBV5-4
cdr3_nt: TGTGCCAGCAGCTTGCAGGGGGCGGGTAATTCACCCCTCCACTTT
cdr3_aa: CASSLQGAGNSPLHF

j_call: TRBJ1-4
clone_size: once
d_call: TRBD1
v_call: TRBV6-4
cdr3_nt: TGTGCCAGCAGTAGACAGGGGGGTAGTGAAAAACTGTTTTTT
cdr3_aa: CASSRQGGSEKLFF

j_call: TRBJ2-2
clone_size: -
d_call: TRBD1
v_call: TRBV15
cdr3_nt: TGTGCCACCAGCAGGACAGGGTTTGGCAAGGGGGAGCTGTTTTTT
cdr3_aa: CATSRTGFGKGELFF

j_call: TRBJ2-1
clone_size: few
d_call: -
v_call: TRBV29-1
cdr3_nt: TGCAGCTCCAGTGGCGGTAATGAGCAGTTCTTC
cdr3_aa: CSSSGGNEQFF

j_call: TRBJ1-2
clone_size: -
d_call: TRBD1
v_call: TRBV7-6
cdr3_nt: TGTGCCAGCAGCCCGGGACAGTCCAACTATGGCTACACCTTC
cdr3_aa: CASSPGQSNYGYTF

j_call: TRBJ1-2
clone_size: -
d_call: TRBD1
v_call: TRBV6-1
cdr3_nt: TGTGCCAGCAGGCCGACAGGGGTACTCTATGGCTACACCTTC
cdr3_aa: CASRPTGVLYGYTF

j_call: TRBJ2-6
clone_size: once
d_call: -
v_call: TRBV5-6
cdr3_nt: TGTGCCAGCAGCTTGCCTGCTGGGGCCAACGTCCTGACTTTC
cdr3_aa: CASSLPAGANVLTF

j_call: TRBJ1-6
clone_size: -
d_call: -
v_call: TRBV30
cdr3_nt: TGTGCCGGGGGGCGGAGCGGGACCTATAATTCACCCCTCCACTTT
cdr3_aa: CAGGRSGTYNSPLHF

j_call: TRBJ1-1
clone_size: -
d_call: TRBD1
v_call: TRBV29-1
cdr3_nt: TGCAGCGTACAACAGGGGACGAACACTGAAGCTTTCTTT
cdr3_aa: CSVQQGTNTEAFF

j_call: TRBJ2-7
clone_size: -
d_call: TRBD2
v_call: TRBV6-1
cdr3_nt: TGTGCCAGCAGTGAATTCAGCGGGAGGGTCAACGAGCAGTACTTC
cdr3_aa: CASSEFSGRVNEQYF

j_call: TRBJ2-5
clone_size: -
d_call: -
v_call: TRBV7-9
cdr3_nt: TGTGCCAGCAGCTTAGAATCGGAGGGAGAGACCCAGTACTTC
cdr3_aa: CASSLESEGETQYF

j_call: TRBJ2-5
clone_size: -
d_call: -
v_call: TRBV5-6
cdr3_nt: TGTGCCAGCAGCGAGCGGGCACCTAAAGAGACCCAGTACTTC
cdr3_aa: CASSERAPKETQYF

j_call: TRBJ2-5
clone_size: few
d_call: TRBD2
v_call: TRBV28
cdr3_nt: TGTGCCAGCAGCAAAAACGGCGGGGGGCTTCAAGAGACCCAGTACTTC
cdr3_aa: CASSKNGGGLQETQYF

j_call: TRBJ1-6
clone_size: -
d_call: -
v_call: TRBV2
cdr3_nt: TGTGCCAGCAGCGGGGACTACGATTCACCCCTCCACTTT
cdr3_aa: CASSGDYDSPLHF

j_call: TRBJ2-1
clone_size: few
d_call: TRBD2
v_call: TRBV15
cdr3_nt: TGTGCCACCAGCTTCACTAGCGGGCCCGGGGATGAGCAGTTCTTC
cdr3_aa: CATSFTSGPGDEQFF

j_call: TRBJ2-5
clone_size: -
d_call: -
v_call: TRBV15
cdr3_nt: TGTGCCACCAGCACTGGTGGGGCACAAGAGACCCAGTACTTC
cdr3_aa: CATSTGGAQETQYF

j_call: TRBJ2-2
clone_size: -
d_call: -
v_call: TRBV28
cdr3_nt: TGTGCCAGCGCGGGACGCCCGAACACCGGGGAGCTGTTTTTT
cdr3_aa: CASAGRPNTGELFF

j_call: TRBJ1-5
clone_size: -
d_call: TRBD1
v_call: TRBV28
cdr3_nt: TGTGCCAGCAGGAGTGGGACAGGTACTTTCAATCAGCCCCAGCATTTT
cdr3_aa: CASRSGTGTFNQPQHF

j_call: TRBJ1-2
clone_size: -
d_call: -
v_call: TRBV6-5
cdr3_nt: TGTGCCAGCAGTTCCTCATGGGCTGGCTACACCTTC
cdr3_aa: CASSSSWAGYTF

j_call: TRBJ2-5
clone_size: -
d_call: -
v_call: TRBV5-1
cdr3_nt: TGCGCCAGCAGCCTCAGGGACCAAGAGACCCAGTACTTC
cdr3_aa: CASSLRDQETQYF

j_call: TRBJ2-5
clone_size: -
d_call: TRBD2
v_call: TRBV19
cdr3_nt: TGTGCCAGTAGTAGGACTAGCGGGGGGGGATCGGAGACCCAGTACTTC
cdr3_aa: CASSRTSGGGSETQYF

j_call: TRBJ2-7
clone_size: -
d_call: -
v_call: TRBV7-5
cdr3_nt: TGTGCCAGAAGCCAGACAGGGGGCAAGGGAAAGAGGGCCTACGAGCAGTACTTC
cdr3_aa: CARSQTGGKGKRAYEQYF

j_call: TRBJ2-7
clone_size: -
d_call: -
v_call: TRBV6-1
cdr3_nt: TGTGCCAGCAGTGAACTCTGGAGTAGCTACGAGCAGTACTTC
cdr3_aa: CASSELWSSYEQYF

j_call: TRBJ2-7
clone_size: -
d_call: TRBD2
v_call: TRBV9
cdr3_nt: TGTGCCAGCAGCGTAGAAGCGGGGTTCGGGTCCGAGCAGTACTTC
cdr3_aa: CASSVEAGFGSEQYF